This T cell receptor (beta chain) was recorded in a study of CD8 T cells in Susac syndrome. Across the study: When blood was drawn, the patients with Susac syndrome were therapy-naive, on corticosteroids, or on intravenous immunoglobulin alone.

RNA totalling roughly 0.45 to 1 ug underwent reverse transcription with random hexamers. Across 54 Vbeta and 13 Jbeta, immunoSEQ multiplex PCR amplified TCR beta CDR3. TCRdb reanalysed the immunoSEQ multiplex PCR reads using MiXCR and keeps one entry per CDR3 protein. The table shows tens of thousands of distinct CDR3 sequences, with approximately 96% occurring only once. TCR beta sequencing covered blood CD8+ and CD4+ T cells. Negative isolation was used for CD8+ and CD4+ T cells and FACS enrichment for TEMRA cells. CDR3 length equals 13 residues. Germline CDR1 and CDR2: DFQATT and SNEGSKA (reference sequence). Trimming at V came to 2 bases and at J to 4 bases, leaving 4 bases not matched to a gene.

Source material: CD8+ T cells from PBMCs. The chain links TRBV20-1 to TRBJ1-2; 7 bases align to TRBD1. The clonotype was recovered from a human donor with Susac syndrome. The CDR3 DNA is TGCAGTGCTAGAAGGGACAGCACCTATGGCTACACCTTC. Translating gives CSARRDSTYGYTF.